This T cell receptor (beta chain) originates from a study of blood T cell repertoires in COVID-19. Study-level information: Specimens from acute and convalescent COVID-19 originated in the United States, Italy and Spain. Nucleic acid was either cDNA or gDNA, and it came from T cells, B-cell-depleted T cells, or PBMCs.

Between the trimmed V and J ends, which lost 3 bases and 5 bases, there was a span of 14 bases. The CDR3 consists of 14 residues. Looked up from germline, CDR1 is MDHEN and CDR2 is SYDVKM. In the source study's methods: Amplification of reference gene primers was used by the study to estimate nucleated cell counts. Only in-frame clones appear in the TCRdb table, and some are missing; sequencing was by immunoSEQ multiplex PCR. V and J calls and clone size come straight from that table; D and trimming were deduced from the DNA. The profile shows around 100,000 clones, about four fifths of them singletons.

The origin of this receptor is a man in his 60s with acute or convalescent COVID-19. Sequencing was performed on peripheral blood. The chain uses TRBV28 and TRBJ2-7; D possibly corresponds to TRBD1 (6 bases). CDR3 sequence: CASSFIGGWDEQYF. CDR3 DNA: TGTGCCAGCAGTTTTATTGGGGGCTGGGACGAGCAGTACTTC.